The 21 T cell receptor beta chains listed next were all sequenced from one sample in a study of OX40 agonist ivuxolimab in advanced cancers. Sequencing was performed with immunoSEQ multiplex PCR; in TCRdb, only in-frame clones are kept and a portion is missing. Counted here are about 52,000 clones, about 82% occurring once; the ten biggest clones make up 3.5% to 4%. Sequencing was performed on CD4+ or CD8+ T cells sorted from blood, taken in a trial of the OX40 agonist ivuxolimab. These receptors were collected from an adult with an advanced solid tumor such as melanoma, head and neck, liver or kidney cancer.

The chain couples TRBV15 to TRBJ2-1, with TRBD1 identical over 8 bases. After removal of 5 bases from V and 8 bases from J, the junction contained 17 bases not matched to a gene. Germline values: CDR1 LNHNV, CDR2 YYDKDF (reference sequence). There are 17 residues in the CDR3. The CDR3 loop reads CATSARRDRRSGHEQFF. The CDR3 DNA reads TGTGCCACCAGCGCGAGGCGGGACAGGCGATCCGGGCATGAGCAGTTCTTC. The complete variable domain, with remaining parts taken from reference TRBV15 and TRBJ2-1, reads DAMVIQNPRYQVTQFGKPVTLSCSQTLNHNVMYWYQQKSSQAPKLLFHYYDKDFNNEADTPDNFQSRRPNTSFCFLDIRSPGLGDTAMYLCATSARRDRRSGHEQFFGPGTRLTVL.

V is TRBV29-1 and J is TRBJ1-1, with 7 bases fitting TRBD1. The CDR3 extends over 14 amino acids. Germline V gene lookup returns CDR1 SQVTM and CDR2 ANQGSEA. Germline trimming cut 6 bases from V and 1 base from J; bases unmatched to any gene: 8. The CDR3 loop is CSVTVTGTNTEAFF. DNA for the CDR3: TGCAGCGTGACCGTGACAGGGACGAACACTGAAGCTTTCTTT. Using reference TRBV29-1 and TRBJ1-1 for the parts outside the CDR3, the full variable domain is SAVISQKPSRDICQRGTSLTIQCQVDSQVTMMFWYRQQPGQSLTLIATANQGSEATYESGFVIDKFPISRPNLTFSTLTVSNMSPEDSSIYLCSVTVTGTNTEAFFGQGTRLTVV.

In its sample, this clone was seen a few times. The chain recombines TRBV21-1 with TRBJ1-6; the table's TRBD1 call for D was not verified on the DNA. TRBV21-1 is tagged as a pseudogene. The CDR3 contains 15 residues. The CDR3 protein is CASSKYRDRLSPLHF. The CDR3 DNA is TGTGCCAGCAGCAAATATCGGGACAGGCTTTCACCCCTCCACTTT.

This chain joins TRBV14 and TRBJ1-1; possible D gene TRBD1, 5 bases. This CDR3 contains 14 residues. From germline, CDR1 is SGHDN and CDR2 FVKESK. Trimming took 1 base from V and 5 from J, leaving 11 bases between them. The CDR3 DNA sequence: TGTGCCAGCAGCCAAGTGGCAGGGCAGACTGAAGCTTTCTTT. Translating gives CASSQVAGQTEAFF.

The chain recombines TRBV6-6 with TRBJ1-1; 7 nucleotides line up with TRBD1. The CDR3 has 15 amino acids. V gave up 1 base and J gave up 2 bases; unmatched junction bases: 4. The germline V gene encodes CDR1 MNHNY and CDR2 SVGAGI (reference sequence). In DNA form, the CDR3 reads TGTGCCAGCAGTTACTACGGGACAGCCAACACTGAAGCTTTCTTT. Translating gives CASSYYGTANTEAFF.

The chain is built from TRBV7-6 and TRBJ1-6; no clear D gene. Germline CDR1 SGHVS, CDR2 FNYEAQ. This CDR3 is 16 amino acids long. Trimming removed 1 base at V and 3 bases at J, with 10 bases between. The CDR3 region has the DNA TGTGCCAGCAGCTTAGTCGCCGAGGGCTATAATTCACCCCTCCACTTT. Amino acid sequence: CASSLVAEGYNSPLHF.

This clone appeared a single time. The chain recombines TRBV2 with TRBJ2-7; maybe TRBD2 (6 bases). Germline CDR1 is SNHLY and CDR2 is FYNNEI. Trimming shortened V by 0 bases and J by 0 bases, and 15 bases separated the two germline ends. The CDR3 runs to 17 residues. The CDR3 region is CASSEALPGDSSYEQYF. The CDR3 coding sequence is TGTGCCAGCAGTGAAGCGCTTCCGGGGGATTCCTCCTACGAGCAGTACTTC.

This sequence joins TRBV5-5 and TRBJ1-1, with D maybe TRBD1 (6 bases). The germline CDR1 and CDR2 sequences are SGHKS and YYEKEE (reference sequence). Trimming removed 4 bases at V and 0 bases at J, with 10 bases between. CDR3 length: 14 residues. DNA for the CDR3: TGTGCCAGCAGCACCGGACAGCTGAACACTGAAGCTTTCTTT. Translating it yields CASSTGQLNTEAFF.

The CDR3 spells CASSPDSTDTQYF. For the CDR3, the DNA is TGCGCCAGCAGCCCGGACAGCACAGATACGCAGTATTTT. The J gene is TRBJ2-3, the V gene TRBV5-1; D is uncertain. The CDR3 runs to 13 residues. CDR1 is SGHRS, CDR2 YFSETQ, per germline. V lost 4 bases and J 0 bases, leaving 6 bases between the germline ends.

The V call is TRBV5-8, the J call TRBJ2-4; 11 positions agree with TRBD2. V gave up 3 bases and J gave up 0 bases; unmatched junction bases: 11. Germline-derived CDR1 and CDR2 are SGHTS and YDEGEE. This CDR3 has 19 residues. Here the CDR3 reads CASSSSGTSGSLAKNIQYF. For the CDR3, the DNA is TGTGCCAGCAGCTCCTCCGGGACTAGCGGATCTCTAGCCAAAAACATTCAGTACTTC.

The chain couples TRBV19 to TRBJ1-2, with D hard to call. The CDR3 extends over 11 amino acids. The ends were cut back, 5 bases at V and 8 bases at J, with 9 bases in the middle. Germline-derived CDR1 and CDR2 are LNHDA and SQIVND (reference sequence). The CDR3 region is CASSVELGYTF. CDR3 nucleotides: TGTGCCAGTAGTGTGGAATTGGGCTACACCTTC. Using reference TRBV19 and TRBJ1-2 for the parts outside the CDR3, the full variable domain is DGGITQSPKYLFRKEGQNVTLSCEQNLNHDAMYWYRQDPGQGLRLIYYSQIVNDFQKGDIAEGYSVSREKKESFPLTVTSAQKNPTAFYLCASSVELGYTFGSGTRLTVV.

The V and J genes are TRBV6-1 and TRBJ2-7, with TRBD2 identical over 8 bases. Germline assignment: CDR1 MNHNS and CDR2 SASEGT. CDR3 length: 17 amino acids. Losses at the gene ends were 1 base for V and 4 bases for J; bases not matched to a gene: 12. Written as DNA, the CDR3 is TGTGCCAGCAGTGAAGACTTTCCGCGGGGGGCCATATACGAGCAGTACTTC. It specifies CASSEDFPRGAIYEQYF.

The chain links TRBV7-2 to TRBJ1-1, with D possibly TRBD1 on 5 matching bases. Trimming shortened V by 1 base and J by 1 base, and 13 bases separated the two germline ends. CDR1 is SGHTA and CDR2 is FQGNSA in the germline V gene. The CDR3 runs 16 residues. The CDR3 nucleotides read TGTGCCAGCAGCTTAGTGGGAGGGGCAGGGAACACTGAAGCTTTCTTT. This sequence encodes CASSLVGGAGNTEAFF.

The count of this clone is one. This rearrangement joins TRBV5-6 to TRBJ1-2, with D perhaps TRBD1 (5 bases). Trimming took 1 base from V and 4 from J, leaving 11 bases between them. This CDR3 comprises 14 residues. Germline-derived CDR1 and CDR2 are SGHDT and YYEEEE. DNA for the CDR3: TGTGCCAGCAGCTTGAAGTCTAGGGGCTATGGCTACACCTTC. This encodes CASSLKSRGYGYTF.

The chain combines TRBV7-2 with TRBJ2-4, with TRBD1 as a possible D gene (6 bases). Trimming cost V 1 base and J 7 bases, with 8 bases left between them. Germline CDR1 is SGHTA and CDR2 is FQGNSA. The CDR3 consists of 13 residues. The CDR3 nucleotides read TGTGCCAGCAGCTTAGGAGGGGGTAACATTCAGTACTTC. Amino acids: CASSLGGGNIQYF.

The chain recombines TRBV18 with TRBJ1-2; no firm D call. V was shortened by 3 bases and J by 1 base, with 12 bases between the two germline ends. Looked up from germline, CDR1 is KGHSH and CDR2 is LQKENI. The CDR3 covers 15 residues. The CDR3 DNA sequence: TGTGCCAGCTCACCGATGACTGAAATTAACTATGGCTACACCTTC. Protein product: CASSPMTEINYGYTF.

Turning to this clone: The junction departs from the called germline gene at one end, perhaps through a read error. This chain connects TRBV29-1 to TRBJ1-4; 7 positions agree with TRBD1. This CDR3 contains 12 residues. The germline CDR1 and CDR2 sequences are SQVTM and ANQGSEA. CDR3 in DNA: TGCAGCCCCTGGACAGGTGCTTTGGGGACTGTTTTT. This encodes CSPWTGALGTVF.

The chain carries TRBV6-5 and TRBJ1-3; perhaps TRBD1 as D (6 bases). CDR1 MNHEY and CDR2 SVGAGI come from the germline V gene. The CDR3 has 16 residues. V lost 0 bases, J lost 0 bases, and 9 bases lay in between. This CDR3 reads CASSYSRGVSGNTIYF. The CDR3 DNA reads TGTGCCAGCAGTTACTCGAGGGGGGTCTCTGGAAACACCATATATTTT.

The rearrangement uses TRBV5-1 and TRBJ2-5; D is unclear. The germline V gene encodes CDR1 SGHRS and CDR2 YFSETQ. This CDR3 has 14 amino acids. The V end was cut by 4 bases, the J end by 0 bases, with 10 bases between. In DNA form, the CDR3 reads TGCGCCAGCAGCGTAGTCCCCAACCAAGAGACCCAGTACTTC. This codes for CASSVVPNQETQYF.

The CDR3 loop reads CARSGQGADTQYF. The CDR3 nucleotides read TGTGCCAGATCGGGACAGGGGGCAGATACGCAGTATTTT. This rearrangement joins TRBV27 to TRBJ2-3; TRBD1 matches at 11 bases. The CDR3 is 13 amino acids. V gave up 9 bases and J gave up 4 bases; unmatched junction bases: 3. Germline-derived CDR1 and CDR2 are MNHEY and SMNVEV (reference sequence).

This chain joins TRBV2 and TRBJ1-5; D is uncertain. CDR1 is SNHLY, CDR2 FYNNEI, per germline. V was cut by 1 base and J by 5 bases, with 6 bases left in between. This CDR3 spans 13 amino acids. The CDR3 loop reads CASSEGGDQPQHF. The CDR3 DNA reads TGTGCCAGCAGTGAAGGAGGAGATCAGCCCCAGCATTTT.